The 21 T cell receptor beta chains below all came from one sample that was sequenced in a study of blood T cell repertoires in COVID-19. TCRdb's copy holds only in-frame clones and misses some; the assay was immunoSEQ multiplex PCR. The profile covers under 250,000 clones, with approximately 89% appearing a single time and around 1.5% taken by the ten largest. The specimen was peripheral blood. These receptors all come from a woman aged 60-75 years who had recovered from COVID-19.

A few counts support this clone. The V gene is TRBV2, the J gene TRBJ2-7; TRBD2 agrees at 7 bases. The germline V gene encodes CDR1 SNHLY and CDR2 FYNNEI. CDR3 size: 15 residues. Trimming at V came to 2 bases and at J to 4 bases, leaving 8 bases not matched to a gene. CDR3 coding DNA: TGTGCCAGCAGTGAATGGGGAGGGAGACTATACGAGCAGTACTTC. Translation: CASSEWGGRLYEQYF. The full variable domain, with the rest looked up from reference TRBV2 and TRBJ2-7, is EPEVTQTPSHQVTQMGQEVILRCVPISNHLYFYWYRQILGQKVEFLVSFYNNEISEKSEIFDDQFSVERPDGSNFTLKIRSTKLEDSAMYFCASSEWGGRLYEQYFGPGTRLTVT.

The chain has TRBV7-2 and TRBJ2-5, with 9 bases matching TRBD1. Germline assignment: CDR1 SGHTA and CDR2 FQGNSA. J was trimmed by 1 base and V by 3 bases; bases with no gene match: 3. The CDR3 extends over 15 amino acids. The CDR3 region is CASSFNRGRQETQYF. CDR3 DNA: TGTGCCAGCAGCTTTAACAGGGGGCGCCAAGAGACCCAGTACTTC.

This chain connects TRBV11-2 to TRBJ2-3; 9 nucleotides agree with TRBD2. J lost 6 bases, V lost 5 bases, and 12 bases had no gene match. CDR3 length equals 16 residues. Germline V gene data show CDR1 as SGHAT and CDR2 as FQNNGV. The CDR3 DNA sequence: TGTGCCAGCAGCGGGGGAGCGGGGGGTCTTTTTGATACGCAGTATTTT. Protein: CASSGGAGGLFDTQYF.

This chain joins TRBV25-1 and TRBJ2-3, with TRBD2 matching over 8 bases. V shed 7 bases and J 3 bases; nucleotides not matched to a gene: 6. Germline assignment: CDR1 MGHDK and CDR2 SYGVNS. The CDR3 has 14 amino acids. CDR3 protein: CASTLAGGTDTQYF. Written as DNA, the CDR3 is TGTGCCAGCACCCTGGCGGGGGGAACAGATACGCAGTATTTT.

The V and J genes are TRBV10-3 and TRBJ2-3, with a possible D match to TRBD2 (6 bases). V dropped 8 bases and J dropped 1 base, with 13 bases sitting between them. This CDR3 contains 14 residues. CDR1 ENHRY and CDR2 SYGVKD come from the germline V gene. CDR3 protein: CAIGAGGGTDTQYF. The CDR3 DNA follows: TGTGCCATCGGAGCCGGGGGTGGCACAGATACGCAGTATTTT.

J is TRBJ2-2 and V is TRBV15, with 9 bases fitting TRBD1. The CDR3 has 17 residues. Germline-derived CDR1 and CDR2 are LNHNV and YYDKDF (reference sequence). The V and J ends lost 1 base and 4 bases, in that order; junction bases with no gene match: 7. In DNA form, the CDR3 reads TGTGCCACCAGCAGAGGCACCGGGACAGGGCCCACCGGGGAGCTGTTTTTT. Residues: CATSRGTGTGPTGELFF. The full variable domain, in which reference TRBV15 and TRBJ2-2 provide the parts outside the CDR3, is DAMVIQNPRYQVTQFGKPVTLSCSQTLNHNVMYWYQQKSSQAPKLLFHYYDKDFNNEADTPDNFQSRRPNTSFCFLDIRSPGLGDTAMYLCATSRGTGTGPTGELFFGEGSRLTVL.

V is TRBV5-1 and J is TRBJ2-2, with 11 bases aligning to TRBD2. There are 15 residues in the CDR3. CDR1 SGHRS and CDR2 YFSETQ come from the germline V gene. With V trimmed by 2 bases and J by 4 bases, 1 base remained unmatched. The CDR3 spells CASSLGTSGTGELFF. CDR3 DNA: TGCGCCAGCAGCTTAGGGACTAGCGGCACCGGGGAGCTGTTTTTT.

The chain has TRBV7-8 and TRBJ2-2, with 9 bases matching TRBD2. V shed 4 bases and J 3 bases; nucleotides not matched to a gene: 3. CDR3 length: 15 residues. Per germline, CDR1 SGHVS and CDR2 FQNEAQ. The CDR3 reads CASSSSGGYTGELFF. CDR3 DNA: TGTGCCAGCAGCTCGAGCGGGGGGTACACCGGGGAGCTGTTTTTT.

The chain recombines TRBV18 with TRBJ1-2, with D possibly TRBD1 on 6 matching bases. V shed 3 bases and J shed 0 bases, with 8 bases lying between them. CDR1 is KGHSH, CDR2 LQKENI, per germline. CDR3 length: 14 amino acids. CDR3 bases: TGTGCCAGCTCACCGGACAGAGCTAACTATGGCTACACCTTC. Amino acid sequence: CASSPDRANYGYTF.

This sequence joins TRBV6-5 and TRBJ1-1; weak D call: TRBD1 (5 bases). Trimming removed 8 bases from V and 1 base from J, with 8 bases in between. The CDR3 runs 12 residues. CDR1 is MNHEY and CDR2 is SVGAGI in the germline V gene. The CDR3 region has the DNA TGTGCCAGCCGCGACAGGAACACTGAAGCTTTCTTT. Its translation is CASRDRNTEAFF.

This clone was observed once. The chain has TRBV9 and TRBJ2-3; TRBD1 matches at 7 bases. CDR3 length: 14 amino acids. Unmatched junction bases numbered 5, after V lost 5 bases and J lost 2 bases. Germline V gene sequence: CDR1 SGDLS, CDR2 YYNGEE. The CDR3 is CASSLDRNTDTQYF. The CDR3, as DNA: TGTGCCAGCAGTCTGGACAGGAACACAGATACGCAGTATTTT.

The rearrangement uses TRBV5-5 and TRBJ1-4, with D maybe TRBD1 (5 bases). The V end was cut by 4 bases, the J end by 7 bases, with 14 bases between. The CDR3 has 14 residues. Germline V gives CDR1 SGHKS, CDR2 YYEKEE (reference sequence). CDR3 DNA: TGTGCCAGCAGCCTGCAGGGTTTCCCTGAAAAACTGTTTTTT. This sequence encodes CASSLQGFPEKLFF.

CDR3 bases: TGTGCCAGCAGCTCCCAGGGAGGAAATTCACCCCTCCACTTT. Translation: CASSSQGGNSPLHF. The J gene is TRBJ1-6, the V gene TRBV13, with a tentative D call TRBD1 (5 bases). V lost 4 bases and J lost 7, with 11 bases in between. Germline CDR1 and CDR2: PRHDT and FYEKMQ (reference sequence). The CDR3 has 14 amino acids.

This chain's CDR3 is CASSSRGTEAFF. The CDR3 DNA reads TGTGCCAGCAGCTCCCGGGGCACTGAAGCTTTCTTT. The chain is built from TRBV3-1 (or the pseudogene TRBV3-2) and TRBJ1-1; D not certain. Germline V gene lookup returns CDR1 LGHDT and CDR2 YNNKEL (reference sequence). This CDR3 has 12 amino acids. V dropped 5 bases and J dropped 4 bases, with 8 bases sitting between them.

This clone has just one count. The genes are TRBV5-1 and TRBJ2-2, with 9 positions matching TRBD2. This CDR3 contains 16 residues. V gave up 1 base and J gave up 3 bases; unmatched junction bases: 4. CDR1 and CDR2 from the germline V gene are SGHRS and YFSETQ. The CDR3 loop reads CASSLSAGGHTGELFF. CDR3 nucleotide sequence: TGCGCCAGCAGCTTGAGTGCGGGGGGGCACACCGGGGAGCTGTTTTTT.

The chain links TRBV15 to TRBJ2-1, with a possible D match to TRBD2 (5 bases). The germline V gene has CDR1 LNHNV and CDR2 YYDKDF (reference sequence). Trimming left V 0 bases short and J 8 bases short, with 8 bases between. The CDR3 spans 13 residues. Here the CDR3 DNA reads TGTGCCACCAGCAGAGAGCGGCGGGATGAGCAGTTCTTC. Its protein is CATSRERRDEQFF.

The rearrangement links TRBV7-8 to TRBJ2-7; no clear D gene. This CDR3 has 12 amino acids. The V gene lost 3 bases and the J gene lost 4 bases, with 7 bases spanning the gap. The germline V gene encodes CDR1 SGHVS and CDR2 FQNEAQ. CDR3 sequence reads: CASSFPGYEQYF. CDR3 DNA sequence: TGTGCCAGCAGCTTTCCCGGTTACGAGCAGTACTTC.

The V gene is TRBV11-1, the J gene TRBJ1-1; D not certain. Trimming stripped 7 bases from V and 2 bases from J, with 5 bases between. Germline lookup yields CDR1 SGHAT and CDR2 FQDESV (reference sequence). The CDR3 is 11 residues long. The CDR3 loop is CASTLNTEAFF. The CDR3 bases are TGTGCCAGCACCCTTAACACTGAAGCTTTCTTT. The whole variable domain, remainder taken from reference TRBV11-1 and TRBJ1-1, is EAEVAQSPRYKITEKSQAVAFWCDPISGHATLYWYRQILGQGPELLVQFQDESVVDDSQLPKDRFSAERLKGVDSTLKIQPAELGDSAMYLCASTLNTEAFFGQGTRLTVV.

This CDR3 is CASSIGSAGGTYNSPLHF. The CDR3 DNA reads TGTGCCAGTAGTATTGGTTCGGCAGGGGGAACCTATAATTCACCCCTCCACTTT. The gene calls are TRBV19 and TRBJ1-6; 7 positions agree with TRBD1. The CDR3 extends over 18 amino acids. Trimming cost V 3 bases and J 2 bases; bases outside gene matches: 10. Germline loops: CDR1 LNHDA, CDR2 SQIVND (reference sequence).

The chain links TRBV3-1 (or the pseudogene TRBV3-2) to TRBJ2-3; 9 bases map to TRBD1. Germline V CDR1 and CDR2: LGHDT, YNNKEL (reference sequence). Unmatched junction bases numbered 5, after V lost 7 bases and J lost 0 bases. The CDR3 has 15 amino acids. The CDR3 DNA reads as TGTGCCAGCACCGCGACAGGGGGGAGCACAGATACGCAGTATTTT. Its protein is CASTATGGSTDTQYF.

The sample holds one count of this clone. The chain employs TRBV20-1 and TRBJ2-7; no reliable D call. CDR3 length: 11 residues. Between the trimmed V and J ends, which lost 5 bases and 6 bases, there was a span of 11 bases. The germline V gene has CDR1 DFQATT and CDR2 SNEGSKA (reference sequence). CDR3 amino acids: CSALRSIEQYF. The DNA of the CDR3 is TGCAGTGCTCTGCGGTCAATCGAGCAGTACTTC.